The TCR beta chain described here comes from a study of T cells in Graves' hyperthyroidism and ophthalmopathy. Researchers took RNA transcripts and amplified the TCR beta CDR3 regions from them. Initially, a first-round RT-PCR of the TCR CDR3 employed the HTBI primer set. TCRdb processed the multiplex PCR reads anew with MiXCR; each CDR3 protein has one entry. The data show around 450,000 distinct CDR3 sequences, roughly 13% seen once. This CDR3 has 15 amino acids. The germline V gene encodes CDR1 SGDLS and CDR2 YYNGEE. V was pared by 3 bases and J by 5 bases, with 7 bases of the junction left unmatched.

The receptor was derived from a woman under 30 with Graves' hyperthyroidism. Sequenced input: blood. The J gene is TRBJ2-2, the V gene TRBV9; TRBD2 aligns across 7 bases. This chain's CDR3 is CASSAGGGTTGELFF. The CDR3 DNA reads TGTGCCAGCAGCGCTGGGGGGGGGACGACCGGGGAGCTGTTTTTT.